This T cell receptor (beta chain) was retrieved from a study of shared T cell receptors in the human thymus. CDR1 is MNHEY and CDR2 is SMNVEV in the germline V gene (reference sequence). Trimming shortened V by 6 bases and J by 0 bases, and 17 bases separated the two germline ends. The CDR3 has 16 residues. This table comes from immunoSEQ multiplex PCR, and its TCRdb copy is limited to in-frame clones, with some not included. The table includes 500,000 to 850,000 clones, over 75% detected once. These data were also reused for a study on human thymus T cells. That paper adds: Resections from corrective heart surgery provided thymus tissue. Both thymic and peripheral blood repertoires showed apparently biased V and J usage. Related research reported highly overlapping thymic repertoires among unrelated individuals.

The origin of this receptor is a boy in the first two years of life with a congenital heart defect. The J gene is TRBJ1-1, the V gene TRBV27; D perhaps matches TRBD1 (5 bases). Sequencing was performed on thymocytes. The CDR3 bases are TGTGCCAGCAGCTTCAGGGTTTTTGAGATGAACACTGAAGCTTTCTTT. This translates into CASSFRVFEMNTEAFF.